This TCR beta chain was captured by sequencing in a study of T cell responses to AZD1222 COVID-19 vaccine. Study-wide findings and caveats: Spike-specific TCR breadth and depth were elevated following two AZD1222 doses.

The V and J ends lost 5 bases and 3 bases, in that order; junction bases with no gene match: 5. This CDR3 has 14 amino acids. Germline V CDR1 and CDR2: MNHEY, SMNVEV (reference sequence). With regard to this clone: Its target is not known.

The data were produced by immunoSEQ multiplex PCR, yet TCRdb's version contains in-frame clones alone and is incomplete. The sample records around 140,000 clones, 85% to 95% being singletons. The gene calls are TRBV27 and TRBJ2-7, with 9 positions matching TRBD1. Material: peripheral blood, obtained 28 days after the second AZD1222 dose. The receptor comes from an adult who received the AZD1222 COVID-19 vaccine. The CDR3 DNA is TGTGCCAGCAGTCTGACAGGGGGGTACTACGAGCAGTACTTC. Its protein product is CASSLTGGYYEQYF.